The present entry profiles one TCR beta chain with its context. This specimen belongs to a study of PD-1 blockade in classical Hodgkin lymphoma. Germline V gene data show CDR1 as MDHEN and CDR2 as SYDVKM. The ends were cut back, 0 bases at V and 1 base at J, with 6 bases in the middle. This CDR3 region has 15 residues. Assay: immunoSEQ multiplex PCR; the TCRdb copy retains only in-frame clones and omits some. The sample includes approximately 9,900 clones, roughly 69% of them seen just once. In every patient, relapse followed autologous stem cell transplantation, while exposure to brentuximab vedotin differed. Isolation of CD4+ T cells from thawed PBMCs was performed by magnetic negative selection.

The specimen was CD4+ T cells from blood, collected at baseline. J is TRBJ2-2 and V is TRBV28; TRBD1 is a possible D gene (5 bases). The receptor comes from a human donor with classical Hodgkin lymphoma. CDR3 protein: CASSLWQGNTGELFF. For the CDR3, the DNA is TGTGCCAGCAGTTTATGGCAGGGGAACACCGGGGAGCTGTTTTTT.